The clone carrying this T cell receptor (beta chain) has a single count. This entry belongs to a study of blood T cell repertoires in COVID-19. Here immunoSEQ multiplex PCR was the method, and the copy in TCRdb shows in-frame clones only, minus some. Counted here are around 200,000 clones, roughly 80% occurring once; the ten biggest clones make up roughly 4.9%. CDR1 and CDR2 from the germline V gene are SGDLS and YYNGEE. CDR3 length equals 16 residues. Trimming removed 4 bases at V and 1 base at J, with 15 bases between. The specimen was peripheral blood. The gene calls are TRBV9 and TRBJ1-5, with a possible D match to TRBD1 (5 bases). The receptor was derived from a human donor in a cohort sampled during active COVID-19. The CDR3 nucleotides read TGTGCCAGCAGCCCCCTGCCGGGGGACAGCAATCAGCCCCAGCATTTT. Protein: CASSPLPGDSNQPQHF.